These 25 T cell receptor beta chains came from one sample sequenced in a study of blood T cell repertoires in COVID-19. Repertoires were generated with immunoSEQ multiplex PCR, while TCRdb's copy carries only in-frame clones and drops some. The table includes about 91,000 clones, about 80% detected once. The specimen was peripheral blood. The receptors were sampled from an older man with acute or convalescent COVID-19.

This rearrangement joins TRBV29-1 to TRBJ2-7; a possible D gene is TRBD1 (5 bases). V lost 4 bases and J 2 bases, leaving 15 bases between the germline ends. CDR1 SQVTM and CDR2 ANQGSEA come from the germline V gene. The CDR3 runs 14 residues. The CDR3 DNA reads TGCAGCGTTGCGACGGCAGGGCGACCCTACGAGCAGTACTTC. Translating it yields CSVATAGRPYEQYF.

The CDR3 here is CASGLVVGGTGELFF. In DNA, the CDR3 is TGTGCTAGTGGTTTGGTAGTCGGGGGCACCGGGGAGCTGTTTTTT. The J gene is TRBJ2-2, the V gene TRBV12-5; tentatively, D is TRBD2 (6 bases). Trimming took 0 bases from V and 4 from J, leaving 9 bases between them. In germline, CDR1 is LGHNT, CDR2 FRNRAP. The CDR3 runs to 15 residues.

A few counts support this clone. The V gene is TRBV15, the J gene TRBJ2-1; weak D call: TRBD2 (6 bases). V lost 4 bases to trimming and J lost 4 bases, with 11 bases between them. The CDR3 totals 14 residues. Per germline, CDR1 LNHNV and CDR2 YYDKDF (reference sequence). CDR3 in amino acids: CATSNAGKYNEQFF. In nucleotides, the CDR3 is TGTGCCACCAGCAACGCGGGAAAATACAATGAGCAGTTCTTC.

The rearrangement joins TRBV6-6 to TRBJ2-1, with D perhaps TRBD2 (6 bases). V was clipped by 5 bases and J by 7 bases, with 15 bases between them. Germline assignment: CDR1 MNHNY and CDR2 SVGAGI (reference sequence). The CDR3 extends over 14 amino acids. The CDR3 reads CASSGPTGGNEQFF. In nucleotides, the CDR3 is TGTGCCAGCAGTGGACCGACTGGAGGGAATGAGCAGTTCTTC.

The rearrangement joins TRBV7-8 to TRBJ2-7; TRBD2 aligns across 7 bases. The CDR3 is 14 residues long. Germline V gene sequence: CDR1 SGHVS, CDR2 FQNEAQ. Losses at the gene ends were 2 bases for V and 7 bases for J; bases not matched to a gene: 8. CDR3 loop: CASSLSAGPREQYF. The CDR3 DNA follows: TGTGCCAGCAGCTTATCAGCGGGGCCAAGAGAGCAGTACTTC.

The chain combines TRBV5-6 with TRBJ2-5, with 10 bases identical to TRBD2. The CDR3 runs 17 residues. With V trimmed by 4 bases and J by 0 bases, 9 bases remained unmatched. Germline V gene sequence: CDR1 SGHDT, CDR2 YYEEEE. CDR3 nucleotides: TGTGCCAGCAGCCCGATAGCGGGAGGAATATACCAAGAGACCCAGTACTTC. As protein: CASSPIAGGIYQETQYF.

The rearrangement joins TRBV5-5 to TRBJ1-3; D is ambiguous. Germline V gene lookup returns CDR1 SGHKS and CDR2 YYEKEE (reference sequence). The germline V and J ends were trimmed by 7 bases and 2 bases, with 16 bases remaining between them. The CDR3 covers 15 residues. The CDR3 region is CASQKPGYAGNTIYF. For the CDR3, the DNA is TGTGCCAGCCAGAAACCGGGGTACGCTGGAAACACCATATATTTT.

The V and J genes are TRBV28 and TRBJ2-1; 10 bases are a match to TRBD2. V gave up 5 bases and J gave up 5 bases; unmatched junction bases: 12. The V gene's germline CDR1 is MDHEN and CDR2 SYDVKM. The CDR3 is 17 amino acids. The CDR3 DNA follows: TGTGCCAGCAGTAAGTCGGCTCTAGCGGGAGATAACAATGAGCAGTTCTTC. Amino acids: CASSKSALAGDNNEQFF.

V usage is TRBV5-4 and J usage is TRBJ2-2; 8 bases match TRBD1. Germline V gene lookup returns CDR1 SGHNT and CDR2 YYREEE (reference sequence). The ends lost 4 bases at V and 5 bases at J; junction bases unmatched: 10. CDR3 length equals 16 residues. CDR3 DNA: TGTGCCAGCAGCCACGGGAACAGGGGGAGAACCGGGGAGCTGTTTTTT. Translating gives CASSHGNRGRTGELFF.

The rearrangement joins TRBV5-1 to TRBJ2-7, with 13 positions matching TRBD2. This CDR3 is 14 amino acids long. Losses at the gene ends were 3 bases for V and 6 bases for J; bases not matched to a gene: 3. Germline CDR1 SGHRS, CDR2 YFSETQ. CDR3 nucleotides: TGCGCCAGCAGCTACCGGACTAGCGGGAGCGAGCAGTACTTC. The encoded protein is CASSYRTSGSEQYF.

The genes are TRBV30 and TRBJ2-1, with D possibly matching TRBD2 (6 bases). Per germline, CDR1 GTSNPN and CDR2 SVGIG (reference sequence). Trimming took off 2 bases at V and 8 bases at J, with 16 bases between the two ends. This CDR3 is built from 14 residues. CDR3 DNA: TGTGCCTGGAGTCGCGGGACGCCTGTGGATGAGCAGTTCTTC. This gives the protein CAWSRGTPVDEQFF.

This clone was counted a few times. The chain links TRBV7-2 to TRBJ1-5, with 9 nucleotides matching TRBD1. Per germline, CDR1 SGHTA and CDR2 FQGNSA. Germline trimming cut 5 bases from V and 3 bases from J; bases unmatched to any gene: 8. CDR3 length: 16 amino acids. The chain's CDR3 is CASSPWTGDYNQPQHF. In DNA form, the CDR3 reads TGTGCCAGCAGCCCATGGACAGGGGATTACAATCAGCCCCAGCATTTT.

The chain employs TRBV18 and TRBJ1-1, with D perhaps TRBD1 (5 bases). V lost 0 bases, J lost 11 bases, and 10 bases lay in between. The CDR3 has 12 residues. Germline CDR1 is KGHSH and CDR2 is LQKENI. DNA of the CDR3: TGTGCCAGCTCACCACCCAGGGCTGGGGCTTTCTTT. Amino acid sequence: CASSPPRAGAFF.

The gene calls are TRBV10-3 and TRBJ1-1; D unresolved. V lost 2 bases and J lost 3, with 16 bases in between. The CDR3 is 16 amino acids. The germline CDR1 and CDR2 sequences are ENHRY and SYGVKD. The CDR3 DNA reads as TGTGCCATCAGTGAGCCGCGGACGAGCGGTGACACTGAAGCTTTCTTT. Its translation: CAISEPRTSGDTEAFF.

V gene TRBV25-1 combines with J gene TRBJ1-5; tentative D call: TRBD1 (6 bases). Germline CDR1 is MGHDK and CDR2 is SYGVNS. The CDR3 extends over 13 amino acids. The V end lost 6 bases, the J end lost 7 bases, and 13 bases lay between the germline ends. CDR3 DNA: TGTGCCAGCAGACCCAGGGGAGACCAGCCCCAGCATTTT. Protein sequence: CASRPRGDQPQHF.

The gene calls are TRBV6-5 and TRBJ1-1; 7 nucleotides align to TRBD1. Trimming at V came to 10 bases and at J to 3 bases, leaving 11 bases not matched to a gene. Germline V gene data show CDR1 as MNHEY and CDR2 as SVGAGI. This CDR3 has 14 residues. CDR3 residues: CATRDRSMDTEAFF. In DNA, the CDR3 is TGTGCCACCCGGGACAGAAGCATGGACACTGAAGCTTTCTTT.

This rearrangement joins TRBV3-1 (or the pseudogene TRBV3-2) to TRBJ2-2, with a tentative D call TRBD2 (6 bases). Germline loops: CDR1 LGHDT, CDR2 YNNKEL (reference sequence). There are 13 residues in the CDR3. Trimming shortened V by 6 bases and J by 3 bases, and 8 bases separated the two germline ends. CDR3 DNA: TGTGCCAGCAGGAGCGGGCACACCGGGGAGCTGTTTTTT. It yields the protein CASRSGHTGELFF.

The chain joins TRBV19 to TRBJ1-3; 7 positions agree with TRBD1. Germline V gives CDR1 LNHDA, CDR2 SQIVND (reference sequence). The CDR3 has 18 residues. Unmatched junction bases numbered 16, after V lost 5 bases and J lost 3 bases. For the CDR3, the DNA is TGTGCCAGTAGTTTGAGATCAGTGCGACAGGGAGATGGAAACACCATATATTTT. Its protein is CASSLRSVRQGDGNTIYF.

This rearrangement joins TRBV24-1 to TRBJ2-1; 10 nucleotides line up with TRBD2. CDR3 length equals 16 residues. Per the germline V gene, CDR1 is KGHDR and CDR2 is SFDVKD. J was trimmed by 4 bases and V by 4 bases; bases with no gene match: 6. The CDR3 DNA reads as TGTGCCACCAGTGAGGCACTAGCGGGGCCTTACAATGAGCAGTTCTTC. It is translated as CATSEALAGPYNEQFF.

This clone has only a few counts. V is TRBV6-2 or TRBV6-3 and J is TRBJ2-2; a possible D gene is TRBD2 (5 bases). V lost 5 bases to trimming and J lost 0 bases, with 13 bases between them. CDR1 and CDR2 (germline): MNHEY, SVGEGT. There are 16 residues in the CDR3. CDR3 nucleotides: TGTGCCAGCAGTGGGCCAAGGACTTCGAACACCGGGGAGCTGTTTTTT. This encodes CASSGPRTSNTGELFF.

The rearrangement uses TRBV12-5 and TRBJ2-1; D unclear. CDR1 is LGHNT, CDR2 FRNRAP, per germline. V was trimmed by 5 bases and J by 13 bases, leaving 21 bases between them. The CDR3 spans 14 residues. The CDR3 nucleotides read TGTGCTAGTGGTCCCAGCCGTGACACCAGCCAACAGTTCTTC. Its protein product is CASGPSRDTSQQFF. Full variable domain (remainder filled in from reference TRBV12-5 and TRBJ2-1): DARVTQTPRHKVTEMGQEVTMRCQPILGHNTVFWYRQTMMQGLELLAYFRNRAPLDDSGMPKDRFSAEMPDATLATLKIQPSEPRDSAVYFCASGPSRDTSQQFFGPGTRLTVL.

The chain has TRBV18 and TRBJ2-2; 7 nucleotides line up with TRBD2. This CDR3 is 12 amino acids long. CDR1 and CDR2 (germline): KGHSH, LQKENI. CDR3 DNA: TGTGGATCTAGCGGCGACACCGGGGAGCTGTTTTTT. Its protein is CGSSGDTGELFF. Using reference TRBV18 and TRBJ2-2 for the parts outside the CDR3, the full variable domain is NAGVMQNPRHLVRRRGQEARLRCSPMKGHSHVYWYRQLPEEGLKFMVYLQKENIIDESGMPKERFSAEFPKEGPSILRIQQVVRGDSAAYFCGSSGDTGELFFGEGSRLTVL.

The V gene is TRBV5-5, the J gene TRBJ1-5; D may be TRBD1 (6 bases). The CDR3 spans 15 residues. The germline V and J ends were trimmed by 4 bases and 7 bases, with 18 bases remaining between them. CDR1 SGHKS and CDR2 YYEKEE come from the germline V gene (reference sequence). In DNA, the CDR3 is TGTGCCAGCAGCCCCAGACCAGGGGTGGAACAGCCCCAGCATTTT. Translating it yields CASSPRPGVEQPQHF.

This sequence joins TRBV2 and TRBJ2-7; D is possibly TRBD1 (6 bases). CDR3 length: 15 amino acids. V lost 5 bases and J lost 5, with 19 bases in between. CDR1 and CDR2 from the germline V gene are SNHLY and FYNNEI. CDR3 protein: CASSPQTQGSDEQYF. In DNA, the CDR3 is TGTGCCAGCAGTCCCCAAACGCAGGGGAGCGACGAGCAGTACTTC.

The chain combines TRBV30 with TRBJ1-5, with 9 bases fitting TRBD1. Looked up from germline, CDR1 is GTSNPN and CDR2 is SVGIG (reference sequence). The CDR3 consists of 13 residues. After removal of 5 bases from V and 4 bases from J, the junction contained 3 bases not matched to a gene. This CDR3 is CAWEGQGNQPQHF. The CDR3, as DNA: TGTGCCTGGGAAGGACAGGGGAATCAGCCCCAGCATTTT. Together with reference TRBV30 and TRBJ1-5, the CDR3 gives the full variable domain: SQTIHQWPATLVQPVGSPLSLECTVEGTSNPNLYWYRQAAGRGLQLLFYSVGIGQISSEVPQNLSASRPQDRQFILSSKKLLLSDSGFYLCAWEGQGNQPQHFGDGTRLSIL.